A selection of T cell receptor beta chains follows, all from one sample in a study of blood T cell repertoires in COVID-19. Clones were read by immunoSEQ multiplex PCR, and TCRdb kept only the in-frame ones, dropping some. The data show just over 90,000 clones, 90% seen once. Sequenced material: peripheral blood. The receptors derive from a human donor with active COVID-19. The donor label of this sample is uncertain. CDR3s include the opening cysteine and the closing phenylalanine or tryptophan. The D gene is left open where the match is weak. A clone size is listed for some rows: how often the clone was seen (once, few, many), or a class if it is expanded.

CASPARQGATGELFF,TGTGCCAGCCCGGCTAGACAGGGGGCAACCGGGGAGCTGTTTTTT,15,TRBD1,once,TRBJ2-2,TRBV7-3
CASSPKRTSGGDEQFF,TGTGCCAGCAGCCCCAAACGGACTAGCGGGGGGGATGAGCAGTTCTTC,16,TRBD2,few,TRBJ2-1,TRBV5-4
CASSPKGGVGQEKLFF,TGTGCCAGCAGCCCGAAGGGAGGGGTCGGGCAGGAAAAACTGTTTTTT,16,NA,NA,TRBJ1-4,TRBV5-4
CASRGQLNEKLFF,TGTGCCAGCAGGGGACAGCTTAATGAAAAACTGTTTTTT,13,TRBD1,NA,TRBJ1-4,TRBV2
CAWSADGVRGYTF,TGTGCCTGGAGTGCCGACGGGGTGCGGGGCTACACCTTC,13,NA,few,TRBJ1-2,TRBV30
CASSRDDRSYEQYF,TGCGCCAGCAGCCGCGACGACAGGTCCTACGAGCAGTACTTC,14,NA,NA,TRBJ2-7,TRBV4-3
CASRDRGNNEKLFF,TGTGCCAGCAGGGACAGGGGAAATAATGAAAAACTGTTTTTT,14,TRBD1,NA,TRBJ1-4,TRBV6-5
CASRLGQVQEAFF,TGTGCCAGCAGACTCGGACAGGTCCAGGAAGCTTTCTTT,13,TRBD1,once,TRBJ1-1,TRBV2
CASSHRLCYGYTF,TGTGCCAGCAGCCACAGGCTTTGCTATGGCTACACCTTC,13,NA,NA,TRBJ1-2,TRBV3-1/TRBV3-2
CASSLNREEQYF,TGCGCCAGCAGCTTAAACAGGGAAGAGCAGTACTTC,12,NA,NA,TRBJ2-7,TRBV4-3
CATSRGDLRRGSYGYTF,TGTGCCACCAGCAGAGGAGACTTAAGACGAGGGTCCTATGGCTACACCTTC,17,NA,NA,TRBJ1-2,TRBV15
CASSVYAGFGVYEQYF,TGTGCCAGCAGCGTTTATGCAGGGTTCGGCGTCTACGAGCAGTACTTC,16,NA,NA,TRBJ2-7,TRBV9
CASRPSAESSYEQYF,TGCGCCAGCCGTCCTTCCGCGGAGAGCTCCTACGAGCAGTACTTC,15,NA,NA,TRBJ2-7,TRBV4-1
CASSWAGTSGPLTDTQYF,TGTGCCAGCAGCTGGGCCGGGACTAGCGGACCCTTGACAGATACGCAGTATTTT,18,TRBD2,NA,TRBJ2-3,TRBV7-9
CASSTASGGIYEQYF,TGTGCCAGCAGCACCGCTAGCGGGGGCATCTACGAGCAGTACTTC,15,TRBD2,NA,TRBJ2-7,TRBV3-1/TRBV3-2
CASSDSLGQGKNTEAFF,TGTGCCAGCAGTGACTCTCTCGGACAGGGGAAGAACACTGAAGCTTTCTTT,17,TRBD1,NA,TRBJ1-1,TRBV6-4
CASSLGWWGGEKLFF,TGTGCCAGCAGCTTAGGATGGTGGGGCGGCGAAAAACTGTTTTTT,15,NA,few,TRBJ1-4,TRBV7-2
CASSQLGVDLYNEQFF,TGTGCCAGCAGCCAACTCGGCGTGGACTTATACAATGAGCAGTTCTTC,16,NA,few,TRBJ2-1,TRBV7-8
CASRDRGGGNYGYTF,TGTGCCAGCCGGGACAGGGGTGGGGGAAACTATGGCTACACCTTC,15,TRBD1,NA,TRBJ1-2,TRBV6-5
CASSLFGVGWDSPLHF,TGCGCCAGCAGCTTGTTTGGCGTCGGGTGGGATTCACCCCTCCACTTT,16,NA,NA,TRBJ1-6,TRBV5-1
CASSTQPFSYEQYF,TGTGCCAGTAGTACACAGCCTTTTTCCTACGAGCAGTACTTC,14,NA,NA,TRBJ2-7,TRBV19
CASSTYAGVTNNEQFF,TGTGCCAGTAGTACCTACGCGGGGGTAACGAATAATGAGCAGTTCTTC,16,TRBD2,NA,TRBJ2-1,TRBV19
CAWSVQSNSPLHF,TGTGCCTGGAGTGTACAGTCTAATTCACCCCTCCACTTT,13,NA,NA,TRBJ1-6,TRBV30
CASTMTGGGGNEQFF,TGTGCCAGCACCATGACAGGGGGCGGAGGGAATGAGCAGTTCTTC,15,TRBD1,NA,TRBJ2-1,TRBV6-5
CASSPSGGPVSPLHF,TGTGCCAGCAGCCCCTCGGGGGGTCCGGTTTCACCCCTCCACTTT,15,NA,NA,TRBJ1-6,TRBV3-1/TRBV3-2
CASSLRQDRREQYF,TGTGCCAGCAGCTTAAGACAGGATCGGCGCGAGCAGTACTTC,14,NA,NA,TRBJ2-7,TRBV7-3
CASSLTESSKTYEQYF,TGTGCCAGCAGTTTGACAGAGTCGTCGAAAACCTACGAGCAGTACTTC,16,NA,NA,TRBJ2-7,TRBV27
CSARAVQPQHF,TGCAGTGCTAGAGCCGTTCAGCCCCAGCATTTT,11,NA,NA,TRBJ1-5,TRBV20-1
CASSLEVESPLHF,TGTGCCAGCAGCTTAGAAGTGGAGTCACCCCTCCACTTT,13,NA,few,TRBJ1-6,TRBV7-9
CASTSGRTEAFF,TGTGCCAGTACCTCGGGTAGGACTGAAGCTTTCTTT,12,NA,NA,TRBJ1-1,TRBV19
CASSPVEYGYTF,TGTGCCAGCAGCCCCGTGGAGTATGGCTACACCTTC,12,NA,NA,TRBJ1-2,TRBV9
CASSLRQGTDTQYF,TGTGCCAGCAGCCTCAGACAGGGGACAGATACGCAGTATTTT,14,TRBD1,NA,TRBJ2-3,TRBV5-4
CASTADGAGQETQYF,TGTGCCAGCACCGCAGATGGAGCGGGGCAAGAGACCCAGTACTTC,15,TRBD2,NA,TRBJ2-5,TRBV28
CASSPMGQGNTEAFF,TGTGCCAGCTCACCGATGGGACAGGGAAACACTGAAGCTTTCTTT,15,TRBD1,NA,TRBJ1-1,TRBV18
CASSQGLGYEQYF,TGTGCCAGCAGTCAGGGGTTAGGGTACGAGCAGTACTTC,13,NA,once,TRBJ2-7,TRBV28
CASSPRQGSGNTIYF,TGTGCCAGCTCGCCCCGACAGGGCTCTGGAAACACCATATATTTT,15,TRBD1,NA,TRBJ1-3,TRBV18
CATSDWDRDEQYF,TGTGCCACCAGTGATTGGGACAGGGACGAGCAGTACTTC,13,TRBD1,NA,TRBJ2-7,TRBV24-1